This entry describes one T cell receptor (beta chain). As yet, its antigen is unknown. This sample is drawn from a study of cytomegalovirus exposure and HLA in healthy donors. Researchers ran the PCR with 60 Vbeta and 13 Jbeta primers. Here immunoSEQ multiplex PCR was the method, and the copy in TCRdb shows in-frame clones only, minus some. The sample yields about 150,000 clones, about 85% seen once. Study conclusions and caveats: Most subjects had HLA-A and HLA-B alleles reportedly predicted accurately by TCR beta sequences. Listed as cytomegalovirus-associated were 150 to 200 TCR beta chains.

The specimen sequenced was PBMCs. This TCR was sampled from a woman aged 18-30 years in good health and CMV-seronegative.

CDR3: CATLSQGVERNTQYF. The CDR3 region has the DNA TGTGCCACCCTATCACAGGGGGTAGAGCGGAATACGCAGTATTTT. The V call is TRBV10-3, the J call TRBJ2-3, with TRBD1 identical over 8 bases. The CDR3 has 15 residues. V dropped 10 bases and J dropped 7; count of bases not matched to a gene: 16. Germline V gene data show CDR1 as ENHRY and CDR2 as SYGVKD.